This T cell receptor (beta chain) was sequenced in a study of shared clonotypes between healthy human individuals. Of note for this clone: Its antigen is currently unknown.

A deep-level run was used for the assay. It was roughly 200 ng DNA, 33,000 or so T cell genomes, that sorted-subset replicate PCRs used. Here immunoSEQ multiplex PCR was the method, and the copy in TCRdb shows in-frame clones only, minus some. The sample records about 730,000 clones, just under 75% being singletons. Study-level results: As a rule, naive subsets had a larger estimated richness than memory subsets.

CDR1 is SQVTM and CDR2 is ANQGSEA in the germline V gene. V lost 8 bases and J 1 base, leaving 11 bases between the germline ends. The CDR3 is made up of 13 amino acids. Splitting the CD4+ cells yielded a CD45RA+ naive subset and a CD45RA-negative memory subset. This sequence originates from a woman aged 25 to 39 in good health. The rearrangement joins TRBV29-1 to TRBJ2-2; TRBD2 is a possible D gene (6 bases). Sequenced input: memory CD4+ T cells sorted from blood. Subset: CD45RA-negative fraction. CDR3: CSSSGWNTGELFF. Written as DNA, the CDR3 is TGCAGCAGTAGCGGCTGGAACACCGGGGAGCTGTTTTTT.